This TCR beta chain stems from a study of shared clonotypes between healthy human individuals. Clones were sequenced by immunoSEQ multiplex PCR, and TCRdb holds only the in-frame ones, with some missing. This table has approximately 980,000 clones, about three quarters appearing once. On this clone: Its antigen remains unidentified.

Study findings and constraints: Sequencing depth was a factor that was expected to affect clonotype sharing among donors. Clonotypes which were not shared had lower generation probabilities than clonotypes that all four donors shared.

CDR1 is SGHAT, CDR2 FQNNGV, per germline. Trimming took off 3 bases at V and 3 bases at J, with 14 bases between the two ends. The CDR3 loop spans 15 amino acids. The rearrangement links TRBV11-2 to TRBJ2-5, with unresolved D. Sequenced material: memory CD4+ T cells sorted from blood. The sample's subset: CD45RA-negative fraction. This receptor was taken from a man aged 18 to 35 in good health. The CDR3 spells CASSFGDRAKETQYF. The DNA of the CDR3 is TGTGCCAGCAGCTTTGGAGATAGGGCTAAAGAGACCCAGTACTTC. Using reference TRBV11-2 and TRBJ2-5 for the parts outside the CDR3, the full variable domain is EAGVAQSPRYKIIEKRQSVAFWCNPISGHATLYWYQQILGQGPKLLIQFQNNGVVDDSQLPKDRFSAERLKGVDSTLKIQPAKLEDSAVYLCASSFGDRAKETQYFGPGTRLLVL.